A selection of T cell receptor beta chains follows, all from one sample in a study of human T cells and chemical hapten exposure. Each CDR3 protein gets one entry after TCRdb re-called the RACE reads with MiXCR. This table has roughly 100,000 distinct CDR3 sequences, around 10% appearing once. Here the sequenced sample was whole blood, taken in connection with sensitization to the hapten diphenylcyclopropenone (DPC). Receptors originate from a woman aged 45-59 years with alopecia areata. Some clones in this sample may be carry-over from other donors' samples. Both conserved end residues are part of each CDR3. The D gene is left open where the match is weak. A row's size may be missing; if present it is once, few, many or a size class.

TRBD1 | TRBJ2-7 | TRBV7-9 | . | TGTGCCAGCAGCTTATCCGGCACAGGGGGCTTAGAGCAGTACTTC | CASSLSGTGGLEQYF
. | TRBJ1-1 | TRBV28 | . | TGTGCCAGCAGTTCGGGGCAGACCACTGAAGCTTTCTTT | CASSSGQTTEAFF
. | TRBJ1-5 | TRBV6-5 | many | TGTGCCAGCAGTTTCGGGGGGCTTAATCAGCCCCAGCATTTT | CASSFGGLNQPQHF
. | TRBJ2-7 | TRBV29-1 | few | TGCAGCGCCGGGCCCAGCCCCTACGAGCAGTACTTC | CSAGPSPYEQYF
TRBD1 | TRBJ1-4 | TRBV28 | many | TGTGCCAGCAGTTTATTCAGGGGGGGTAATGAAAAACTGTTTTTT | CASSLFRGGNEKLFF
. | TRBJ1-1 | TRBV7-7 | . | TGTGCCAGCTCGAAGAGTGCCCCCACCAAATCGAACACTGAAGCTTTCTTT | CASSKSAPTKSNTEAFF
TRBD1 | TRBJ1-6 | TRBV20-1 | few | TGCAGTGCCCCTGCCCCAACAGGGGATTATAATTCACCCCTCCACTTT | CSAPAPTGDYNSPLHF
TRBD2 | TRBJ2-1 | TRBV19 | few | TGTGCCAGTAGTATTTCGCCTGGGGTAGCGGGAAGGGGTGAGCAGTTCTTC | CASSISPGVAGRGEQFF
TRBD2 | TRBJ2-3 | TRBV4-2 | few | TGTGCCAGCAGCCCCGGACTAGCGGGGGGGCTAAATACGCAGTATTTT | CASSPGLAGGLNTQYF
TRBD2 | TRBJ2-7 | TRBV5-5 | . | TGTGCCAGCAGCGCGGGACTAGCGGGGGGCACCTACGAGCAGTACTTC | CASSAGLAGGTYEQYF
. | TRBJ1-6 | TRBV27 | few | TGTGCCAGCAGTTCCCGGGCTTTGGCGGGTTCACCCCTCCACTTT | CASSSRALAGSPLHF
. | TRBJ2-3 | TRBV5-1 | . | TGCGCCAGCAGTTTGGGGCCTAACACAGATACGCAGTATTTT | CASSLGPNTDTQYF